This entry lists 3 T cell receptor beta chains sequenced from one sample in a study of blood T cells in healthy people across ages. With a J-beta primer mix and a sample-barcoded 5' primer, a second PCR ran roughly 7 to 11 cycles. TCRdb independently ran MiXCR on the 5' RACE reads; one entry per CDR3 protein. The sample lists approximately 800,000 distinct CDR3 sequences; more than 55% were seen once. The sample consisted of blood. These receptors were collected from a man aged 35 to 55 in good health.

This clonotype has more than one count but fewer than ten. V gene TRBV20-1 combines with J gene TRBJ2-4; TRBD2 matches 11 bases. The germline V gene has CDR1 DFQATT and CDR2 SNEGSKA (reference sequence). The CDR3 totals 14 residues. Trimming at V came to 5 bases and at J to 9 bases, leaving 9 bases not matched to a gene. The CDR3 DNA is TGCAGTGCTCCCCAGACTAGCGGGATTACCATTCAGTACTTC. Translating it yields CSAPQTSGITIQYF.

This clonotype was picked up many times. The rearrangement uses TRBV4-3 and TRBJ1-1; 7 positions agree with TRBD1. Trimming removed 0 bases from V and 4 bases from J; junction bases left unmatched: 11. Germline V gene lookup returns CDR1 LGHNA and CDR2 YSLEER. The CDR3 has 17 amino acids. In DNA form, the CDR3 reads TGCGCCAGCAGCCAAGACGTTAATAGGGGGCTCGTCACTGAAGCTTTCTTT. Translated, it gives CASSQDVNRGLVTEAFF.

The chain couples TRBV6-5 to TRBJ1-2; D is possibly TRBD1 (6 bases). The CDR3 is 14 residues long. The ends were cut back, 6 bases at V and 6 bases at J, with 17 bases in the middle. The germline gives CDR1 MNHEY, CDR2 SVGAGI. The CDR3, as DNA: TGTGCCAGCAGACCTACAGTGAGACAGGATGGCTACACCTTC. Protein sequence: CASRPTVRQDGYTF.